The next 22 T cell receptor beta chains were all read from a single sample in a study of blood T cell repertoires in COVID-19. Libraries were prepared by immunoSEQ multiplex PCR; TCRdb keeps only in-frame clonotypes and omits some of them. The sample lists roughly 52,000 clones, around 83% occurring once. Material: peripheral blood. Receptors originate from a human donor in a cohort sampled during active or convalescent COVID-19.

The V call is TRBV11-1, the J call TRBJ2-5; TRBD2 agrees at 8 bases. CDR1 and CDR2 from the germline V gene are SGHAT and FQDESV (reference sequence). The J segment lost 2 bases and the V segment lost 4 bases, leaving 3 bases of the junction unmatched. The CDR3 has 14 residues. The CDR3: CASSSGTRQETQYF. The CDR3 DNA reads TGTGCCAGCAGCTCCGGGACTAGGCAAGAGACCCAGTACTTC. Combining the CDR3 with reference TRBV11-1 and TRBJ2-5 gives the whole variable domain EAEVAQSPRYKITEKSQAVAFWCDPISGHATLYWYRQILGQGPELLVQFQDESVVDDSQLPKDRFSAERLKGVDSTLKIQPAELGDSAMYLCASSSGTRQETQYFGPGTRLLVL.

The chain joins TRBV24-1 to TRBJ2-1, with 8 bases matching TRBD2. The germline gives CDR1 KGHDR, CDR2 SFDVKD. The CDR3 length is 14 residues. Trimming removed 6 bases from V and 7 bases from J; junction bases left unmatched: 7. This chain's CDR3 is CATSSGGPRNEQFF. Written as DNA, the CDR3 is TGTGCCACCAGTTCGGGGGGGCCTCGGAATGAGCAGTTCTTC.

V usage is TRBV5-1 and J usage is TRBJ2-1; TRBD2 matches at 8 bases. Trimming at V came to 4 bases and at J to 6 bases, leaving 9 bases not matched to a gene. Germline loops: CDR1 SGHRS, CDR2 YFSETQ. CDR3 size: 15 residues. The CDR3 DNA is TGCGCCAGCAGCCCGGAGGGCGGGGGGAGCAATGAGCAGTTCTTC. It specifies CASSPEGGGSNEQFF.

This rearrangement joins TRBV14 to TRBJ1-5; 8 bases are shared with TRBD1. Losses at the gene ends were 3 bases for V and 3 bases for J; bases not matched to a gene: 7. The germline V gene encodes CDR1 SGHDN and CDR2 FVKESK. The CDR3 is 16 amino acids. DNA for the CDR3: TGTGCCAGCAGCCACAGGGGGCTCTTCCTCAATCAGCCCCAGCATTTT. This translates into CASSHRGLFLNQPQHF.

CDR3 nucleotide sequence: TGTGCCAGCAGTGACTGGGGGCAGGGCTACGAGCAGTACTTC. Its translation: CASSDWGQGYEQYF. V usage is TRBV25-1 and J usage is TRBJ2-7, with TRBD1 as a possible D gene (6 bases). Trimming stripped 3 bases from V and 3 bases from J, with 12 bases between. Looked up from germline, CDR1 is MGHDK and CDR2 is SYGVNS. This CDR3 region has 14 residues.

This clone was counted only a few times. The gene calls are TRBV7-9 and TRBJ1-2; 11 nucleotides line up with TRBD1. Germline V CDR1 and CDR2: SEHNR, FQNEAQ (reference sequence). CDR3 length: 15 residues. Trimming at V came to 5 bases and at J to 6 bases, leaving 8 bases not matched to a gene. DNA for the CDR3: TGTGCCAGCAGCCGACCGGGACAGGGGGAGGATGGCTACACCTTC. Translating it yields CASSRPGQGEDGYTF. The variable domain in full, with the rest retrieved from reference TRBV7-9 and TRBJ1-2, is DTGVSQNPRHKITKRGQNVTFRCDPISEHNRLYWYRQTLGQGPEFLTYFQNEAQLEKSRLLSDRFSAERPKGSFSTLEIQRTEQGDSAMYLCASSRPGQGEDGYTFGSGTRLTVV.

This chain connects TRBV19 to TRBJ1-6, with a weak D call TRBD1 (5 bases). The CDR3 has 16 amino acids. Germline-derived CDR1 and CDR2 are LNHDA and SQIVND (reference sequence). The V end lost 5 bases, the J end lost 7 bases, and 18 bases lay between the germline ends. Written as DNA, the CDR3 is TGTGCCAGTAGTGAGATGTGGGGGGGAAAGAATTCACCCCTCCACTTT. This codes for CASSEMWGGKNSPLHF. The whole variable domain, remainder taken from reference TRBV19 and TRBJ1-6, is DGGITQSPKYLFRKEGQNVTLSCEQNLNHDAMYWYRQDPGQGLRLIYYSQIVNDFQKGDIAEGYSVSREKKESFPLTVTSAQKNPTAFYLCASSEMWGGKNSPLHFGNGTRLTVT.

The chain employs TRBV5-1 and TRBJ2-3; possible D gene TRBD1, 6 bases. This CDR3 is 12 amino acids long. V shed 6 bases and J shed 1 base, with 6 bases lying between them. CDR1 and CDR2 (germline): SGHRS, YFSETQ. The CDR3 DNA sequence: TGCGCCAGCAAGGGGGGCACAGATACGCAGTATTTT. This encodes CASKGGTDTQYF. Variable domain in full (rest from reference TRBV5-1 and TRBJ2-3): KAGVTQTPRYLIKTRGQQVTLSCSPISGHRSVSWYQQTPGQGLQFLFEYFSETQRNKGNFPGRFSGRQFSNSRSEMNVSTLELGDSALYLCASKGGTDTQYFGPGTRLTVL.

In DNA form, the CDR3 reads TGTGCCAGTAGCTCCCCCCCCCGGTTTAGCGGGGGGGATAAGACCTACGAGCAGTACTTC. This encodes CASSSPPRFSGGDKTYEQYF. V gene TRBV19 combines with J gene TRBJ2-7, with TRBD2 matching 11 bases. The V gene end was trimmed by 6 bases and the J gene end by 2 bases; junction bases not matched to a gene: 21. This CDR3 has 20 residues. Germline V lookup: CDR1 LNHDA, CDR2 SQIVND (reference sequence).

V is TRBV19 and J is TRBJ1-1, with D unresolved. This CDR3 is built from 17 residues. CDR1 is LNHDA, CDR2 SQIVND, per germline (reference sequence). Trimming removed 1 base at V and 0 bases at J, with 15 bases between. In DNA, the CDR3 is TGTGCCAGTAGTATAGCGTGGCAGGTTTCTTTGAACACTGAAGCTTTCTTT. It codes for CASSIAWQVSLNTEAFF.

This chain joins TRBV18 and TRBJ2-5; tentative D call: TRBD1 (5 bases). Germline CDR1 reads KGHSH; CDR2 reads LQKENI. This CDR3 has 13 residues. V shed 3 bases and J shed 3 bases, with 8 bases lying between them. In DNA, the CDR3 is TGTGCCAGCTCACCTTTCAGGGAAGAGACCCAGTACTTC. Translating it yields CASSPFREETQYF.

The rearrangement uses TRBV6-1 and TRBJ2-2; D might be TRBD1 (6 bases). CDR1 is MNHNS, CDR2 SASEGT, per germline. CDR3 length: 19 residues. The V gene lost 0 bases and the J gene lost 0 bases, with 17 bases spanning the gap. CDR3 nucleotides: TGTGCCAGCAGTGAAGCCCTGACAGGTGCAGGTCCGAACACCGGGGAGCTGTTTTTT. It specifies CASSEALTGAGPNTGELFF.

The chain joins TRBV6-5 to TRBJ2-2; the match to TRBD1 covers 8 bases. The CDR3 contains 15 residues. From germline, CDR1 is MNHEY and CDR2 SVGAGI. The V segment lost 4 bases and the J segment 6 bases; nucleotides outside the gene matches: 7. CDR3 protein: CASSWGQVMAGELFF. The CDR3 coding sequence is TGTGCCAGCAGTTGGGGACAGGTCATGGCCGGGGAGCTGTTTTTT.

The gene calls are TRBV6-5 and TRBJ1-1; D remains ambiguous. There are 16 residues in the CDR3. V shed 2 bases and J shed 1 base, with 14 bases lying between them. Germline assignment: CDR1 MNHEY and CDR2 SVGAGI. The CDR3 region is CASSYLGRAQNTEAFF. The DNA of the CDR3 is TGTGCCAGCAGTTACCTCGGGAGGGCCCAGAACACTGAAGCTTTCTTT.

The V gene is TRBV27, the J gene TRBJ2-1, with TRBD1 matching 9 bases. V trimming: 6 bases; J trimming: 7 bases; junction bases outside the gene matches: 10. The V gene's germline CDR1 is MNHEY and CDR2 SMNVEV (reference sequence). CDR3 size: 15 residues. The CDR3 sequence: CASRAGTGKGNEQFF. The DNA for the CDR3 is TGTGCCAGCAGGGCCGGGACAGGGAAAGGGAATGAGCAGTTCTTC.

The chain recombines TRBV6-2 or TRBV6-3 with TRBJ1-5, with D perhaps TRBD1 (6 bases). CDR1 is MNHEY, CDR2 SVGEGT, per germline. The CDR3 length is 16 residues. Trimming removed 3 bases at V and 7 bases at J, with 19 bases between. CDR3 amino acids: CASSYKPPGVGQPQHF. In DNA form, the CDR3 reads TGTGCCAGCAGTTATAAACCTCCAGGGGTGGGACAGCCCCAGCATTTT.

This clone showed up just a few times. The chain combines TRBV29-1 with TRBJ1-4; no definite D call. Germline CDR1 and CDR2: SQVTM and ANQGSEA. Trimming took 6 bases from V and 4 from J, leaving 12 bases between them. This CDR3 region has 13 residues. The CDR3 DNA reads as TGCAGCGTGGCCCTCGGGGTTAATGAAAAACTGTTTTTT. It translates to CSVALGVNEKLFF.

The chain carries TRBV19 and TRBJ1-3; 8 bases agree with TRBD1. Germline V gene lookup returns CDR1 LNHDA and CDR2 SQIVND (reference sequence). The trim removed 6 bases at V and 2 bases at J, leaving 3 bases unmatched. The CDR3 extends over 14 amino acids. CDR3 sequence: CASSRTGTGNTIYF. CDR3 bases: TGTGCCAGTAGCCGGACAGGGACTGGAAACACCATATATTTT.

This chain uses TRBV11-2 with TRBJ1-2; 7 bases agree with TRBD1. The CDR3 length is 14 residues. After removal of 3 bases from V and 8 bases from J, the junction contained 9 bases not matched to a gene. Germline CDR1 reads SGHAT; CDR2 reads FQNNGV. CDR3 in amino acids: CASSFDDRVQGYTF. Written as DNA, the CDR3 is TGTGCCAGCAGCTTCGACGACAGGGTTCAGGGCTACACCTTC. Drawing the rest from reference TRBV11-2 and TRBJ1-2, the complete variable domain is EAGVAQSPRYKIIEKRQSVAFWCNPISGHATLYWYQQILGQGPKLLIQFQNNGVVDDSQLPKDRFSAERLKGVDSTLKIQPAKLEDSAVYLCASSFDDRVQGYTFGSGTRLTVV.

This chain connects TRBV12-3 or TRBV12-4 to TRBJ1-5; 7 nucleotides agree with TRBD1. The CDR3 covers 13 residues. V gave up 8 bases and J gave up 3 bases; unmatched junction bases: 4. CDR3 DNA: TGTGCCAGCGGACAGGCTCTCAATCAGCCCCAGCATTTT. This sequence encodes CASGQALNQPQHF.

The sample holds a few counts of this clone. The chain combines TRBV29-1 with TRBJ2-7, with D unresolved. Looked up from germline, CDR1 is SQVTM and CDR2 is ANQGSEA. This CDR3 is 13 amino acids long. Trimming took off 4 bases at V and 7 bases at J, with 17 bases between the two ends. CDR3 residues: CSVGPSQEREQYF. The DNA for the CDR3 is TGCAGCGTTGGACCATCTCAGGAACGGGAGCAGTACTTC.

The chain is built from TRBV3-1 (or the pseudogene TRBV3-2) and TRBJ1-5; D call uncertain. Trimming shortened V by 0 bases and J by 0 bases, and 6 bases separated the two germline ends. CDR3 length: 15 residues. CDR1 is LGHDT, CDR2 YNNKEL, per germline (reference sequence). For the CDR3, the DNA is TGTGCCAGCAGCCAAGAGGAGGGTAGCAATCAGCCCCAGCATTTT. Translated: CASSQEEGSNQPQHF.